These 5 T cell receptor beta chains were sequenced from one sample in a study of breast tumors, draining lymph nodes, adjacent tissues. Breast cancer patients provided tissue from their axillary draining lymph nodes. TCRdb reprocessed the multiplex PCR reads via MiXCR and lists one record per CDR3 protein. The sample lists approximately 180,000 distinct CDR3 sequences; approximately 33% were seen once. The sequenced sample consisted of axillary lymph node tissue. These receptors all stem from a female donor with breast cancer. Some clones in this sample may be carry-over from other donors' samples.

The sample holds many counts of this clonotype. The chain couples TRBV18 to TRBJ2-5; 7 bases match TRBD1. The CDR3 has 14 residues. The germline CDR1 and CDR2 sequences are KGHSH and LQKENI. The V segment lost 4 bases and the J segment 5 bases; nucleotides outside the gene matches: 7. The CDR3: CASSLGQPPETQYF. The CDR3 nucleotides read TGTGCCAGCTCACTGGGACAGCCCCCGGAGACCCAGTACTTC. The complete variable domain, with remaining parts taken from reference TRBV18 and TRBJ2-5, reads NAGVMQNPRHLVRRRGQEARLRCSPMKGHSHVYWYRQLPEEGLKFMVYLQKENIIDESGMPKERFSAEFPKEGPSILRIQQVVRGDSAAYFCASSLGQPPETQYFGPGTRLLVL.

This clonotype was counted ten times or more. The rearrangement uses TRBV19 and TRBJ2-7; tentative D call: TRBD1 (5 bases). The V gene lost 2 bases and the J gene lost 5 bases, with 10 bases spanning the gap. The CDR3 length is 13 residues. The germline CDR1 and CDR2 sequences are LNHDA and SQIVND (reference sequence). CDR3 coding DNA: TGTGCCAGTAGTATAAATGGGGCCCACGAGCAGTACTTC. Translation gives CASSINGAHEQYF.

Points on this clonotype: A much larger clone lies one base from this, so it may be a read error. The chain carries TRBV6-5 and TRBJ2-3, with D possibly TRBD2 on 6 matching bases. This CDR3 comprises 13 residues. Per the germline V gene, CDR1 is MNHEY and CDR2 is SVGAGI. The CDR3 DNA follows: TGTGCCAGCAGCCTGCGGACTACAGATACGCCGTATTTT. Residues: CASSLRTTDTPYF.

This clonotype was observed at least ten times. The CDR3: CASSSWTSGSQETQYF. CDR3 coding DNA: TGTGCCAGCAGCTCCTGGACTAGCGGGAGTCAAGAGACCCAGTACTTC. V is TRBV7-2 and J is TRBJ2-5; 13 bases agree with TRBD2. Germline values: CDR1 SGHTA, CDR2 FQGNSA. The CDR3 has 16 amino acids. V dropped 4 bases and J dropped 2; count of bases not matched to a gene: 4.

At least ten counts were recorded for this clonotype. The gene calls are TRBV20-1 and TRBJ2-7; 10 bases are shared with TRBD2. CDR3 size: 15 residues. Germline lookup yields CDR1 DFQATT and CDR2 SNEGSKA (reference sequence). J lost 5 bases, V lost 3 bases, and 10 bases had no gene match. The chain's CDR3 is CSASDPTSGNHEQYF. In DNA form, the CDR3 reads TGCAGTGCTAGTGATCCAACTAGCGGGAATCACGAGCAGTACTTC.